A single sample is the source of the 11 T cell receptor beta chains below, sequenced in a study of CD8 T cells in ankylosing spondylitis. General study findings and limits: What appeared characteristic of ankylosing spondylitis blood was a TCR beta motif of fewer than ten highly homologous variants.

Their specific antigens are unknown. TCRdb redid the calling of the 5' RACE reads with MiXCR, one entry per CDR3 protein. The repertoire holds about 90,000 distinct CDR3 sequences, with more than 8.5% as singletons. Sequences were obtained from blood, either unsorted or a sorted T cell fraction (not recorded which). These receptors came from a male donor with ankylosing spondylitis.

The table lists this clonotype with many counts. This rearrangement joins TRBV7-9 to TRBJ1-2; 7 bases agree with TRBD1. The trim removed 3 bases at V and 4 bases at J, leaving 2 bases unmatched. Per the germline V gene, CDR1 is SEHNR and CDR2 is FQNEAQ (reference sequence). The CDR3 is 13 residues long. CDR3 coding DNA: TGTGCCAGCAGCTTGGGACAGAGCTATGGCTACACCTTC. It codes for CASSLGQSYGYTF.

This clonotype was seen repeatedly, ten times or more. This chain connects TRBV15 to TRBJ1-1; the match to TRBD1 covers 7 bases. The J segment lost 1 base and the V segment lost 0 bases, leaving 2 bases of the junction unmatched. The CDR3 covers 15 residues. Germline V CDR1 and CDR2: LNHNV, YYDKDF (reference sequence). CDR3 protein: CATSRERTGNTEAFF. The CDR3 nucleotides read TGTGCCACCAGCAGAGAGCGGACAGGGAACACTGAAGCTTTCTTT.

V gene TRBV27 combines with J gene TRBJ2-1; TRBD1 matches at 9 bases. This CDR3 region has 15 residues. V lost 2 bases and J lost 6; bases outside the gene matches: 5. Looked up from germline, CDR1 is MNHEY and CDR2 is SMNVEV (reference sequence). The CDR3 reads CASSLIGTGSNEQFF. CDR3 nucleotides: TGTGCCAGCAGTTTAATCGGGACAGGGAGCAATGAGCAGTTCTTC.

This clonotype was seen at least ten times. The rearrangement uses TRBV7-8 and TRBJ2-3, with 9 bases that match TRBD2. The length of the CDR3 is 16 residues. Germline V gene lookup returns CDR1 SGHVS and CDR2 FQNEAQ. V was pared by 2 bases and J by 4 bases, with 7 bases of the junction left unmatched. Here the CDR3 DNA reads TGTGCCAGCAGCTTAAGGCTTAGCGGGAGATCAGATACGCAGTATTTT. This codes for CASSLRLSGRSDTQYF.

The chain has TRBV13 and TRBJ2-1; 9 bases align to TRBD2. This CDR3 is 15 amino acids long. V was clipped by 2 bases and J by 5 bases; unmatched bases: 4. Germline V gene sequence: CDR1 PRHDT, CDR2 FYEKMQ (reference sequence). DNA for the CDR3: TGTGCCAGCAGCTTAAGACTAGCGGCTGACAATGAGCAGTTCTTC. Its protein is CASSLRLAADNEQFF.

This clonotype was recorded at least ten times. The chain recombines TRBV12-3 or TRBV12-4 with TRBJ2-5, with D maybe TRBD2 (6 bases). V lost 6 bases to trimming and J lost 8 bases, with 10 bases between them. The CDR3 sequence is 11 residues long. Written as DNA, the CDR3 is TGTGCCAGCAGCTACGCGGGAACCCAGTACTTC. Its protein is CASSYAGTQYF.

At least ten counts were recorded for this clonotype. V gene TRBV2 combines with J gene TRBJ2-7; 10 positions match TRBD2. CDR3 size: 15 residues. The germline V gene has CDR1 SNHLY and CDR2 FYNNEI. Germline trimming cut 5 bases from V and 3 bases from J; bases unmatched to any gene: 7. CDR3 coding DNA: TGTGCCAGCAGTACCGGGACTAGCGAGATCTACGAGCAGTACGTC. It encodes CASSTGTSEIYEQYV.

This clonotype was found many times. This chain connects TRBV4-1 to TRBJ2-7; D not resolved. CDR3 length: 15 residues. CDR1 is MGHRA and CDR2 is YSYEKL in the germline V gene. V lost 0 bases and J lost 4, with 13 bases in between. The CDR3 DNA reads as TGCGCCAGCAGCCAAGATTCGAATGGAAGATACGAGCAGTACTTC. Its translation: CASSQDSNGRYEQYF.

This chain joins TRBV4-2 and TRBJ1-2; D may be TRBD1 (6 bases). This CDR3 is built from 15 residues. Germline lookup yields CDR1 LGHNA and CDR2 YNFKEQ. The germline V and J ends were trimmed by 0 bases and 3 bases, with 11 bases remaining between them. CDR3 bases: TGTGCCAGCAGCCAAGATCTAAACAGGGACTATGGCTACACCTTC. Translated, it gives CASSQDLNRDYGYTF.

V gene TRBV13 combines with J gene TRBJ2-7; perhaps TRBD2 as D (5 bases). Trimming removed 6 bases at V and 7 bases at J, with 16 bases between. Looked up from germline, CDR1 is PRHDT and CDR2 is FYEKMQ (reference sequence). The CDR3 runs 13 residues. Written as DNA, the CDR3 is TGTGCCAGCAGTCTGGGCGGGCAGGCGGAGCAGTACTTC. This encodes CASSLGGQAEQYF.

This clonotype has only a few counts. This chain connects TRBV20-1 to TRBJ2-1; 14 positions agree with TRBD2. The germline CDR1 and CDR2 sequences are DFQATT and SNEGSKA (reference sequence). CDR3 length equals 17 residues. V dropped 3 bases and J dropped 0; count of bases not matched to a gene: 4. Here the CDR3 reads CSASGGTSGSSYNEQFF. The DNA for the CDR3 is TGCAGTGCTAGTGGAGGGACTAGCGGGAGCTCCTACAATGAGCAGTTCTTC.